The TCR beta chain under discussion was sequenced for a study of cytotoxic CD8 clonotypes in ibrutinib-treated CLL. The V gene's germline CDR1 is SQVTM and CDR2 ANQGSEA. The CDR3 length is 14 residues. With 7 bases removed from V and 1 base from J, the gap between germline ends came to 13 bases. Some clones are missing from TCRdb's copy, which holds only in-frame ones; the method was immunoSEQ multiplex PCR. This table has fewer than 35,000 clones, about three quarters appearing once. The chain has TRBV29-1 and TRBJ2-2; TRBD1 or TRBD2 may be the D gene (5 bases each). The clonotype originates from a human donor with chronic lymphocytic leukemia. The sample in question was PBMCs, obtained after 24 months of ibrutinib treatment. CDR3 region: CSAGRLGNTGELFF. The CDR3 bases are TGCAGCGCGGGGCGGCTGGGGAACACCGGGGAGCTGTTTTTT.